This entry lists 8 T cell receptor beta chains sequenced from one sample in a study of T-cell memory formation after mild COVID-19. Each CDR3 protein is one row after TCRdb ran MiXCR on the 5' RACE reads. The data contain approximately 30,000 distinct CDR3 sequences, under 8% of them singletons. Sequencing was carried out using PBMCs or a T cell subset sorted from them (not recorded which). These receptors originate from a man aged 18 to 30 who had mild COVID-19 (a few samples of this study predate the infection). Cell type and time point are not known.

This rearrangement joins TRBV19 to TRBJ2-7, with D perhaps TRBD2 (6 bases). V dropped 5 bases and J dropped 3 bases, with 11 bases sitting between them. The CDR3 is made up of 13 amino acids. From germline, CDR1 is LNHDA and CDR2 SQIVND (reference sequence). CDR3 protein: CASSVGLHYEQYV. DNA of the CDR3: TGTGCCAGTAGTGTGGGACTCCACTACGAGCAGTACGTC.

The V call is TRBV20-1, the J call TRBJ2-7, with TRBD1 matching 7 bases. In germline, CDR1 is DFQATT, CDR2 SNEGSKA (reference sequence). The CDR3 consists of 9 residues. V shed 4 bases, J shed 13 bases, and the junction held 4 bases outside the gene matches. CDR3 nucleotides: TGCAGTGCTACTCAGGGGGAATACTTC. As protein: CSATQGEYF.

This clonotype was seen at least ten times. The chain uses TRBV7-2 and TRBJ1-2; D not resolved. From germline, CDR1 is SGHTA and CDR2 FQGNSA. Trimming stripped 4 bases from V and 5 bases from J, with 8 bases between. This CDR3 has 12 amino acids. CDR3 residues: CASSYGWYGYTF. The CDR3 DNA is TGTGCCAGCAGCTATGGATGGTATGGCTACACCTTC. The variable domain in full, completed from reference TRBV7-2 and TRBJ1-2, reads GAGVSQSPSNKVTEKGKDVELRCDPISGHTALYWYRQSLGQGLEFLIYFQGNSAPDKSGLPSDRFSAERTGGSVSTLTIQRTQQEDSAVYLCASSYGWYGYTFGSGTRLTVV.

The chain joins TRBV14 to TRBJ2-6; tentatively, D is TRBD1 or TRBD2 (5 bases each). The V gene lost 5 bases and the J gene lost 0 bases, with 8 bases spanning the gap. Germline V gene sequence: CDR1 SGHDN, CDR2 FVKESK. This CDR3 region has 15 residues. The CDR3 DNA is TGTGCCAGCAGCGGGGGTGGCTCTGGGGCCAACGTCCTGACTTTC. Amino acids: CASSGGGSGANVLTF.

V is TRBV20-1 and J is TRBJ1-1; D is unclear. The V gene lost 6 bases and the J gene lost 0 bases, with 14 bases spanning the gap. Germline V gene data show CDR1 as DFQATT and CDR2 as SNEGSKA (reference sequence). The CDR3 contains 14 residues. DNA for the CDR3: TGCAGTGCGGGGTGGGGAGGGATGAACACTGAAGCTTTCTTT. This gives the protein CSAGWGGMNTEAFF.

This clonotype was picked up many times. V is TRBV25-1 and J is TRBJ2-7; D perhaps matches TRBD2 (6 bases). The CDR3 spans 16 residues. V was clipped by 1 base and J by 2 bases, with 15 bases between them. The V gene's germline CDR1 is MGHDK and CDR2 SYGVNS. CDR3 DNA: TGTGCCAGCAGTGAATCGGGGGAGGAGAACCCCTACGAGCAGTACTTC. Translation: CASSESGEENPYEQYF.

This clonotype was counted many times. This chain links TRBV20-1 with TRBJ2-7, with D perhaps TRBD1 (5 bases). Germline V gene lookup returns CDR1 DFQATT and CDR2 SNEGSKA (reference sequence). The CDR3 has 14 residues. Trimming took off 2 bases at V and 2 bases at J, with 13 bases between the two ends. The CDR3 loop reads CSARPPDRTYEQYF. The CDR3, as DNA: TGCAGTGCTAGACCCCCAGACAGAACCTACGAGCAGTACTTC.

In its sample, this clonotype was seen many times. The rearrangement links TRBV6-1 to TRBJ2-7, with 9 bases fitting TRBD1. Germline trimming cut 1 base from V and 5 bases from J; bases unmatched to any gene: 9. The V gene's germline CDR1 is MNHNS and CDR2 SASEGT. The CDR3 runs to 16 residues. In DNA form, the CDR3 reads TGTGCCAGCAGTGAAGAAGAGGGGACAGGGTCGCACGAGCAGTACTTC. Translated, it gives CASSEEEGTGSHEQYF.